This T cell receptor beta chain was identified during a study of early T cells in non-severe SARS-CoV-2 infection. This clonotype was recorded many times. V lost 1 base, J lost 2 bases, and 6 bases lay in between. This CDR3 is 14 amino acids long. CDR1 and CDR2 from the germline V gene are SGHVS and FNYEAQ. TCRdb independently ran MiXCR on the 5' RACE reads; one entry per CDR3 protein. The sample lists about 110,000 distinct CDR3 sequences; roughly 12% were seen once. This TCR was sampled from an adult who was a healthcare worker with PCR-confirmed SARS-CoV-2 infection or an uninfected control (not recorded which). The sample taken for sequencing was whole blood. The chain uses TRBV7-6 and TRBJ2-1, with no clear D. In DNA, the CDR3 is TGTGCCAGCAGCTTAGGTGATACCTACAATGAGCAGTTCTTC. This encodes CASSLGDTYNEQFF.